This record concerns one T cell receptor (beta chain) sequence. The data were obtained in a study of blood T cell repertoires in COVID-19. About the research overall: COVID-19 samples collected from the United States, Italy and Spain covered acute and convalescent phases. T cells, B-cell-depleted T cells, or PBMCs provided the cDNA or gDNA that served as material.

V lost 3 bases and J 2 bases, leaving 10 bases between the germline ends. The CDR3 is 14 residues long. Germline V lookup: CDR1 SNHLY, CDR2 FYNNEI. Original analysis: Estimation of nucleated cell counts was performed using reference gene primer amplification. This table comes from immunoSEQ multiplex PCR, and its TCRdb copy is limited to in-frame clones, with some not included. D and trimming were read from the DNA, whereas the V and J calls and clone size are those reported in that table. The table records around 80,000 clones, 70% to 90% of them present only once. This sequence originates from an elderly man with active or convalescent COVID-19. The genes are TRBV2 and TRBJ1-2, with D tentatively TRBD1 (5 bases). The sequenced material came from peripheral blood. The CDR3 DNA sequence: TGTGCCAGCAGTGAGTGGGCAGGGAACTATGGCTACACCTTC. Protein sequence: CASSEWAGNYGYTF.